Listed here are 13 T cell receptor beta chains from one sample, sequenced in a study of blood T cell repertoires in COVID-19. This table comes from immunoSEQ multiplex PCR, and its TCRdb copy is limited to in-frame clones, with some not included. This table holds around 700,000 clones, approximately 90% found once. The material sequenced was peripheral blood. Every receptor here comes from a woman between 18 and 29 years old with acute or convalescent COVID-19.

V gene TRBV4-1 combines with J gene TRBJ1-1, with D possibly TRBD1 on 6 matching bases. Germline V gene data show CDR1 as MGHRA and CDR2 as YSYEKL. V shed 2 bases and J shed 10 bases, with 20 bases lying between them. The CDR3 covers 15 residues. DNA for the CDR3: TGCGCCAGCAGCCAATTCGCTACAGGGAATACGGGAGCTTTCTTT. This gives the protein CASSQFATGNTGAFF.

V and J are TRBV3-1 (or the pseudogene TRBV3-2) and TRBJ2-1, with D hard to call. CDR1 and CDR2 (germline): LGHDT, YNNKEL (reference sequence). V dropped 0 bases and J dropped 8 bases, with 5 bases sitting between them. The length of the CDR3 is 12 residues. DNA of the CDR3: TGTGCCAGCAGCCAAGAGAGGCATGAGCAGTTCTTC. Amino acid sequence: CASSQERHEQFF.

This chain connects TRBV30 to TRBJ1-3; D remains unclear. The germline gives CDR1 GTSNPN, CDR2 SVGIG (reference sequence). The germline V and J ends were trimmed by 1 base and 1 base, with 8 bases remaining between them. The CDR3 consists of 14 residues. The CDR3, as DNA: TGTGCCTGGAGTGCGGGGTTGTCTGGAAACACCATATATTTT. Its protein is CAWSAGLSGNTIYF.

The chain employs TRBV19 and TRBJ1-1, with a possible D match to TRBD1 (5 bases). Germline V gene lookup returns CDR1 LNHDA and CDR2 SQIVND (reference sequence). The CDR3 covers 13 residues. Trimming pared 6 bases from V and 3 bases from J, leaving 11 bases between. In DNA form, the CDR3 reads TGTGCCAGTAGCTCACAGGCATACACTGAAGCTTTCTTT. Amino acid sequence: CASSSQAYTEAFF.

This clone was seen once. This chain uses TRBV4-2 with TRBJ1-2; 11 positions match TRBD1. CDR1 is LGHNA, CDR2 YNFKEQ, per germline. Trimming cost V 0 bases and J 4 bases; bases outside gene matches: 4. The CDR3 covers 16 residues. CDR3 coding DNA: TGTGCCAGCAGCCAAGATAGGGGACAGGGGGTCTATGGCTACACCTTC. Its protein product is CASSQDRGQGVYGYTF.

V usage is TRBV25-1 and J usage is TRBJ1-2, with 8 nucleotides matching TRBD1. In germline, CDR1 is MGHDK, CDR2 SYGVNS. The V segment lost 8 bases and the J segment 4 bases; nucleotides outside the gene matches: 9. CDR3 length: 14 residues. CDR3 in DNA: TGTGCCAGCCAAGGACAGGGAAAAATCTATGGCTACACCTTC. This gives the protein CASQGQGKIYGYTF.

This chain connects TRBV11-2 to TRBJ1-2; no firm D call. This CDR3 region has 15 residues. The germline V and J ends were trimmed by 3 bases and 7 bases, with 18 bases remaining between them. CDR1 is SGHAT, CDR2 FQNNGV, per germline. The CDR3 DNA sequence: TGTGCCAGCAGCTTCCTCCTCCGGGAAGCCGGTGGCTACACCTTC. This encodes CASSFLLREAGGYTF.

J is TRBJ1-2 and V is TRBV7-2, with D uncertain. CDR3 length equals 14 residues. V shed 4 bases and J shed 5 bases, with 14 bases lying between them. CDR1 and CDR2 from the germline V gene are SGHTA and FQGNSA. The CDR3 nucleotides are TGTGCCAGCAGCTCCCCTCGTCAGGCGTATGGCTACACCTTC. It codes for CASSSPRQAYGYTF.

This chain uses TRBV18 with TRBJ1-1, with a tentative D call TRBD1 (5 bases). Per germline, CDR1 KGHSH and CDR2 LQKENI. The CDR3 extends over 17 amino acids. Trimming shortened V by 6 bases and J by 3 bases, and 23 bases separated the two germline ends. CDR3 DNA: TGTGCCAGCTCCTACGGGACTCCCAAGACGCCCTACACTGAAGCTTTCTTT. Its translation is CASSYGTPKTPYTEAFF.

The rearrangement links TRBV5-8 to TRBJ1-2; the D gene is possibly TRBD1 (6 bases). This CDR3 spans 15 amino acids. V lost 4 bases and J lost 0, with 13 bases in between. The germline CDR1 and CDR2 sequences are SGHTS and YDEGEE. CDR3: CASSLWGQTNYGYTF. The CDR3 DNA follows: TGTGCCAGCAGCCTGTGGGGGCAGACTAACTATGGCTACACCTTC.

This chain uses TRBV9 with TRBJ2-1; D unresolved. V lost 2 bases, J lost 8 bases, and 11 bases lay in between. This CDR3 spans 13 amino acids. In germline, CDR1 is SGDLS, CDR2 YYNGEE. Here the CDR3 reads CASSVKLGDEQFF. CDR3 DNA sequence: TGTGCCAGCAGCGTGAAGCTAGGCGATGAGCAGTTCTTC.

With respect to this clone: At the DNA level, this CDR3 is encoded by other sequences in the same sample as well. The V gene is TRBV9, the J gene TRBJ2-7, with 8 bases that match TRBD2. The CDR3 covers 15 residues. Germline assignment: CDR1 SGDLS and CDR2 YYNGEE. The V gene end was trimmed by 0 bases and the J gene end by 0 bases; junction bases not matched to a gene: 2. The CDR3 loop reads CASSVGGGNSYEQYF. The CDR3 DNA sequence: TGTGCCAGCAGCGTAGGCGGGGGGAACTCCTACGAGCAGTACTTC. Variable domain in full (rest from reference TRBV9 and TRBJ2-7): DSGVTQTPKHLITATGQRVTLRCSPRSGDLSVYWYQQSLDQGLQFLIQYYNGEERAKGNILERFSAQQFPDLHSELNLSSLELGDSALYFCASSVGGGNSYEQYFGPGTRLTVT.

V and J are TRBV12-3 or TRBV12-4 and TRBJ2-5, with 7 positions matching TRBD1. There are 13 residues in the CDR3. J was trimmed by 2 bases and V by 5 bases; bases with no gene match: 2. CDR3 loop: CASSEGQQETQYF. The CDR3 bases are TGTGCCAGCAGTGAGGGACAGCAAGAGACCCAGTACTTC.